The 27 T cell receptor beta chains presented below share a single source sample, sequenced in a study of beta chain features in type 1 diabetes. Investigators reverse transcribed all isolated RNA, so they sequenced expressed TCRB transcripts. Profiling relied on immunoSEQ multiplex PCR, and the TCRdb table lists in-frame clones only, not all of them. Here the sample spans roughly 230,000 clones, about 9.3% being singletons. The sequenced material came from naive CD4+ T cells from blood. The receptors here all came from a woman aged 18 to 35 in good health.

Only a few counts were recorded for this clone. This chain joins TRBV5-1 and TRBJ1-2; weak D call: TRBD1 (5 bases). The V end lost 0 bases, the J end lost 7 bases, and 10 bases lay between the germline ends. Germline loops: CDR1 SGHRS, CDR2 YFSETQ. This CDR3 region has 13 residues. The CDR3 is CASSLAWQGGYTF. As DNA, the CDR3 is TGCGCCAGCAGCTTGGCCTGGCAGGGTGGCTACACCTTC. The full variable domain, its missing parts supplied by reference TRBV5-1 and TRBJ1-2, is KAGVTQTPRYLIKTRGQQVTLSCSPISGHRSVSWYQQTPGQGLQFLFEYFSETQRNKGNFPGRFSGRQFSNSRSEMNVSTLELGDSALYLCASSLAWQGGYTFGSGTRLTVV.

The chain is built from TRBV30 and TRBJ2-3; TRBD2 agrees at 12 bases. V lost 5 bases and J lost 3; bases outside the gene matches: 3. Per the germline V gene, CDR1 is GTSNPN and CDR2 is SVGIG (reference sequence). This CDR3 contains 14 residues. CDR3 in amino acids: CAWGLAGITDTQYF. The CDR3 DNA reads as TGTGCCTGGGGACTAGCGGGGATAACAGATACGCAGTATTTT.

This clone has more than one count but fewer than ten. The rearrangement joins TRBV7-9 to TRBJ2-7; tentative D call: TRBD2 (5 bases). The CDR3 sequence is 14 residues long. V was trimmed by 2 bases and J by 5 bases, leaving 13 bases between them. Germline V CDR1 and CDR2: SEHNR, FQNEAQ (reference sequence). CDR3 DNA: TGTGCCAGCAGCTTACCCGGGAAAAGCGACGAGCAGTACTTC. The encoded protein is CASSLPGKSDEQYF.

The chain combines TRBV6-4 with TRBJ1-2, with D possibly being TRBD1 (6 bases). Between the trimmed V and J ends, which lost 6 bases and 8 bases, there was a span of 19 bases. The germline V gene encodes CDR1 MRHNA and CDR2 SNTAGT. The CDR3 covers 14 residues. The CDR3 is CASRARDGRGGYTF. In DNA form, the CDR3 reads TGTGCCAGCAGAGCCCGGGACGGCAGGGGAGGCTACACCTTC.

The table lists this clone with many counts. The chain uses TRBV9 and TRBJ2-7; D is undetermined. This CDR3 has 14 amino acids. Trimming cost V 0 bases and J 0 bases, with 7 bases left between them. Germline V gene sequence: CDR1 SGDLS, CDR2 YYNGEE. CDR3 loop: CASSVATGSYEQYF. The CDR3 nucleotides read TGTGCCAGCAGCGTAGCTACTGGCTCCTACGAGCAGTACTTC.

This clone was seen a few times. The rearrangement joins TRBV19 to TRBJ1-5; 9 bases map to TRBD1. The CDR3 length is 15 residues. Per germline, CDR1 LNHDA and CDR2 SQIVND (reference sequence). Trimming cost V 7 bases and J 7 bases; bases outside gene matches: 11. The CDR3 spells CASTGTGSAAQPQHF. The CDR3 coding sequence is TGTGCCAGTACCGGGACAGGGAGCGCAGCACAGCCCCAGCATTTT.

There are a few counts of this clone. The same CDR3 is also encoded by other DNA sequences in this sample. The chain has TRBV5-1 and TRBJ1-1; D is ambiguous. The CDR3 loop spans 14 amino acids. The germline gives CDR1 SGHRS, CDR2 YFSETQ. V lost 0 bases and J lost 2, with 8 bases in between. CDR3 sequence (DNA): TGCGCCAGCAGCTTGGACAGACTAAACACTGAAGCTTTCTTT. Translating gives CASSLDRLNTEAFF.

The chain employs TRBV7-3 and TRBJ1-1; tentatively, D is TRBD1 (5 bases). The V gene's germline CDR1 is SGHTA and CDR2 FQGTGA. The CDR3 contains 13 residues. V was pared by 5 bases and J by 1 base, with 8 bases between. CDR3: CASSAQANTEAFF. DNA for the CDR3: TGTGCCAGCAGCGCACAGGCGAACACTGAAGCTTTCTTT.

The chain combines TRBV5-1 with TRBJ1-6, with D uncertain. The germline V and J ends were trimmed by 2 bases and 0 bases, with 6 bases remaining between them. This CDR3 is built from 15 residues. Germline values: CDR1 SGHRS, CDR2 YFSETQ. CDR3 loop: CASSFTSSYNSPLHF. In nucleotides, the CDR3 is TGCGCCAGCAGCTTCACCAGCTCCTATAATTCACCCCTCCACTTT. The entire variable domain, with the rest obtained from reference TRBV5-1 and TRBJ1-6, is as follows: KAGVTQTPRYLIKTRGQQVTLSCSPISGHRSVSWYQQTPGQGLQFLFEYFSETQRNKGNFPGRFSGRQFSNSRSEMNVSTLELGDSALYLCASSFTSSYNSPLHFGNGTRLTVT.

This chain's CDR3 is CASSLYPDRANYGYTF. In nucleotides, the CDR3 is TGTGCCAGCAGCTTATACCCGGACAGGGCTAACTATGGCTACACCTTC. The chain recombines TRBV7-6 with TRBJ1-2, with 8 bases aligning to TRBD1. The CDR3 has 16 residues. The germline V gene has CDR1 SGHVS and CDR2 FNYEAQ. The junction had 5 bases not matched to a gene; V was cut back by 2 bases and J by 0 bases.

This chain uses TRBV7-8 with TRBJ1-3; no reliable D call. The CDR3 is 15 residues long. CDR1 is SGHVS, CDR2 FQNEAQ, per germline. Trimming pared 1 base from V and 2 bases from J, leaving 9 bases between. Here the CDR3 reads CASSLGVEAGNTIYF. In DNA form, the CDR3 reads TGTGCCAGCAGCTTAGGGGTGGAGGCTGGAAACACCATATATTTT.

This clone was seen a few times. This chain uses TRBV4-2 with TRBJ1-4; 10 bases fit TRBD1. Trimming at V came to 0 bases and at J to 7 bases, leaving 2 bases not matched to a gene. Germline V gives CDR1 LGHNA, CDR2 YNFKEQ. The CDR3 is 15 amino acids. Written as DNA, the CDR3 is TGTGCCAGCAGCCAAGATTGGACAGGGGGTGAAAAACTGTTTTTT. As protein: CASSQDWTGGEKLFF.

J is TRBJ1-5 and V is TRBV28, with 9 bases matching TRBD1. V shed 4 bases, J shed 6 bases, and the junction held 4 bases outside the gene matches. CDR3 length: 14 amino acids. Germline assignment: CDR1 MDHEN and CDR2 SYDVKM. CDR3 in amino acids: CASSWGQGLQPQHF. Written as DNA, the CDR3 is TGTGCCAGCAGTTGGGGACAGGGTCTTCAGCCCCAGCATTTT.

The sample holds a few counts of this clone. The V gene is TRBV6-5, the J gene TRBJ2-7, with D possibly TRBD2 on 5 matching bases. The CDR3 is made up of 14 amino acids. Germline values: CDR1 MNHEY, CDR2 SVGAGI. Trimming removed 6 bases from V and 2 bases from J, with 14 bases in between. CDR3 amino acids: CASSLFRGTYEQYF. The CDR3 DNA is TGTGCCAGCAGCCTATTCCGGGGAACCTACGAGCAGTACTTC.

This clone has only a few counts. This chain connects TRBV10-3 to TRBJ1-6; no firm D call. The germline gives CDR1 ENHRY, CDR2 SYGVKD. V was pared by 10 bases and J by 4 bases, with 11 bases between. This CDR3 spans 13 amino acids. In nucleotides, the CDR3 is TGTGCCACGCGGACTGCTTATAATTCACCCCTCCACTTT. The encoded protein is CATRTAYNSPLHF.

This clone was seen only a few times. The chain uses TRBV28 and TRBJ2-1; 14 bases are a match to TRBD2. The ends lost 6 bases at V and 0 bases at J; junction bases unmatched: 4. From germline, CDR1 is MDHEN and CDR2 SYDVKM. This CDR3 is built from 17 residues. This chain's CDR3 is CASSRTSGGPSYNEQFF. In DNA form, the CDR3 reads TGTGCCAGCAGCCGGACTAGCGGGGGGCCCTCCTACAATGAGCAGTTCTTC.

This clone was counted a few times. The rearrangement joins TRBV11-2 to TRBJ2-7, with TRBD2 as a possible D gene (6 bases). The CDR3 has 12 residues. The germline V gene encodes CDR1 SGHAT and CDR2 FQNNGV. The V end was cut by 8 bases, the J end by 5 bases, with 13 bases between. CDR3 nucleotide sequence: TGTGCCAGCGGAGGGGCGCCTGACGAGCAGTACTTC. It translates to CASGGAPDEQYF.

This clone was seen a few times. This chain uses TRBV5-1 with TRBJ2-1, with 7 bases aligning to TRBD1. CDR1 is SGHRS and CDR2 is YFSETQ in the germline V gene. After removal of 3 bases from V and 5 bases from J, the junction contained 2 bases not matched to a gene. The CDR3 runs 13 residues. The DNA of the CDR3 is TGCGCCAGCAGCTGGGGACAGAACAATGAGCAGTTCTTC. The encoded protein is CASSWGQNNEQFF.

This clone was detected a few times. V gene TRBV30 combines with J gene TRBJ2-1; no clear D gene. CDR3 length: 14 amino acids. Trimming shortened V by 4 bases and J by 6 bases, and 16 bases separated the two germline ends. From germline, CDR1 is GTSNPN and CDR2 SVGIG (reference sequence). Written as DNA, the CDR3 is TGTGCCTGGAACGTCCCCAATGCGGTCAATGAGCAGTTCTTC. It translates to CAWNVPNAVNEQFF. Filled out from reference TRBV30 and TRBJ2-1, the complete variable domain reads SQTIHQWPATLVQPVGSPLSLECTVEGTSNPNLYWYRQAAGRGLQLLFYSVGIGQISSEVPQNLSASRPQDRQFILSSKKLLLSDSGFYLCAWNVPNAVNEQFFGPGTRLTVL.

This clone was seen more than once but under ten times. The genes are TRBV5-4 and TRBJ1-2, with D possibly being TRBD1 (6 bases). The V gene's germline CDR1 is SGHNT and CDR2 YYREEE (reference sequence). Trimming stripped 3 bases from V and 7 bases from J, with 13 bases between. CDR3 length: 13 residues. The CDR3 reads CASSSKGVSGYTF. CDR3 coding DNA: TGTGCCAGCAGCTCCAAGGGGGTATCTGGCTACACCTTC.

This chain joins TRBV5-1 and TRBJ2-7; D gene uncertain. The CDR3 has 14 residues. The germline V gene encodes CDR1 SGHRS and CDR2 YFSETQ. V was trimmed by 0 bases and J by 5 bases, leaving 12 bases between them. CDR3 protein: CASSLGAPPDEQYF. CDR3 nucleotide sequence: TGCGCCAGCAGCTTGGGGGCCCCCCCGGACGAGCAGTACTTC.

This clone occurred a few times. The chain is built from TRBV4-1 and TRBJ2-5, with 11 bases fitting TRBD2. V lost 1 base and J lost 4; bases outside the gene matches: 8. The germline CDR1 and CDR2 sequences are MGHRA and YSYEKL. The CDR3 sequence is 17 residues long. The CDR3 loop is CASSQGFSGGAGETQYF. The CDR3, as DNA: TGCGCCAGCAGCCAAGGTTTTAGCGGGGGGGCCGGAGAGACCCAGTACTTC.

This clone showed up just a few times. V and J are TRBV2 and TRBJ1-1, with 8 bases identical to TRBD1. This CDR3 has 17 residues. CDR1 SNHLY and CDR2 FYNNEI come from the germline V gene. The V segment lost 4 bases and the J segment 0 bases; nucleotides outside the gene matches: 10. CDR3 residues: CASSAGTGGPLNTEAFF. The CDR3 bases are TGTGCCAGCAGTGCCGGGACAGGAGGACCTCTGAACACTGAAGCTTTCTTT.

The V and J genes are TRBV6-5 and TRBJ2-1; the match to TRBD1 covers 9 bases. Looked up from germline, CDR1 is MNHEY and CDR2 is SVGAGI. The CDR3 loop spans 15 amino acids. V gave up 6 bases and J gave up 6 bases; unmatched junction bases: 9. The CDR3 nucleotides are TGTGCCAGCAGGCCAGACAGGGGGTCCGGCAATGAGCAGTTCTTC. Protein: CASRPDRGSGNEQFF.

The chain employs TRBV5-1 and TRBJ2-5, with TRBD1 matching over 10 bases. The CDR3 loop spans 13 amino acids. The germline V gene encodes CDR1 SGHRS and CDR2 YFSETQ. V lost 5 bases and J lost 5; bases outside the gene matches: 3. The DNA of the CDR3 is TGCGCCAGCAGGCGGGGACAGGGGGAGACCCAGTACTTC. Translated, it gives CASRRGQGETQYF.

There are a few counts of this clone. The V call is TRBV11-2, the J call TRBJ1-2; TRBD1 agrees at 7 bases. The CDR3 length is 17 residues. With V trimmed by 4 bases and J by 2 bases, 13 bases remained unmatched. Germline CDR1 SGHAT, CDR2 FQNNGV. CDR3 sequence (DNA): TGTGCCAGCAGCTCTCTAAGGAGGGGGCCCGGAAACTATGGCTACACCTTC. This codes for CASSSLRRGPGNYGYTF.

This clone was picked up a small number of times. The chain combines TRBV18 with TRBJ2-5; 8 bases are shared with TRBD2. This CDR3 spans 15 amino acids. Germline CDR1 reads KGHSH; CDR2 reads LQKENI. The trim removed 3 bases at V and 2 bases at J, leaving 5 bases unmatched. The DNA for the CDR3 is TGTGCCAGCTCACCGTTCCAGCGGGAGCAAGAGACCCAGTACTTC. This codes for CASSPFQREQETQYF.